This TCR beta chain was documented in a study of PD-L1 blockade in urothelial cancer. As for the study in general: About 85% of the roughly 30 patients comprised males who had bladder-origin urothelial cancer. Each participant's history included 0 to 3 prior chemotherapy regimens.

Synthetic analogs of TCR templates were spiked into every PCR. The assay was immunoSEQ multiplex PCR, and TCRdb's table has in-frame clones only and misses some. Of 70,000 to 95,000 clones listed, 89% were seen once; the top ten hold 0.97%. Study-wide findings and caveats: Improved survival was predicted by pretreatment blood TCR clonality below the median.

Indicated time point: pretreatment peripheral blood. Comments on this clone: Antigen unknown.

Sequenced here: PBMCs, sampled around atezolizumab (anti-PD-L1) treatment. The TCR sequence derives from a woman of 80 years or more with urothelial cancer.

CDR3 nucleotide sequence: TGTGCCAGCAGTTTGGGACAGGGAGCTGAAGCTTTCTTT. Translating it yields CASSLGQGAEAFF. The chain uses TRBV27 and TRBJ1-1; 9 positions agree with TRBD1. With V trimmed by 3 bases and J by 6 bases, 2 bases remained unmatched. The CDR3 is made up of 13 amino acids. CDR1 MNHEY and CDR2 SMNVEV come from the germline V gene (reference sequence).